Below, 25 T cell receptor beta chains from the same sample are listed, as sequenced in a study of T cell changes during pregnancy in multiple sclerosis. Clones were sequenced by immunoSEQ multiplex PCR, and TCRdb holds only the in-frame ones, with some missing. Found here are about 69,000 clones, over 80% of them singletons; the top ten hold less than 2%. The sample was peripheral blood, taken in the third trimester of pregnancy. These receptors came from a female donor in good health, enrolled as a control in a pregnancy study.

The J gene is TRBJ2-3, the V gene TRBV29-1; D gene unclear. The CDR3 has 14 residues. Germline V gene lookup returns CDR1 SQVTM and CDR2 ANQGSEA. Deletions cut 1 base from V and 0 bases from J, with 8 bases between. The CDR3: CSVEGRISTDTQYF. CDR3 coding DNA: TGCAGCGTTGAAGGGCGGATAAGCACAGATACGCAGTATTTT.

This chain connects TRBV2 to TRBJ1-2; D may be TRBD1 (6 bases). This CDR3 has 11 residues. With 5 bases removed from V and 7 bases from J, the gap between germline ends came to 8 bases. Germline loops: CDR1 SNHLY, CDR2 FYNNEI. CDR3 residues: CASSTRGGYTF. The CDR3, as DNA: TGTGCCAGCAGTACCAGGGGTGGCTACACCTTC.

The chain combines TRBV30 with TRBJ1-1, with 7 bases identical to TRBD1. CDR1 GTSNPN and CDR2 SVGIG come from the germline V gene (reference sequence). V lost 4 bases and J lost 0; bases outside the gene matches: 11. The CDR3 totals 16 residues. This chain's CDR3 is CAWTPADRRMNTEAFF. DNA for the CDR3: TGTGCCTGGACCCCGGCGGACAGGCGAATGAACACTGAAGCTTTCTTT.

V usage is TRBV10-3 and J usage is TRBJ2-1, with 15 bases aligning to TRBD2. V was pared by 0 bases and J by 2 bases, with 8 bases of the junction left unmatched. The CDR3 runs to 20 residues. Germline values: CDR1 ENHRY, CDR2 SYGVKD. In DNA form, the CDR3 reads TGTGCCATCAGTGAGTCCCCGGGACTAGCGGGAGGCCTAGCCTACAATGAGCAGTTCTTC. This translates into CAISESPGLAGGLAYNEQFF.

The gene calls are TRBV7-2 and TRBJ2-7; 9 bases agree with TRBD2. Germline V lookup: CDR1 SGHTA, CDR2 FQGNSA. J was trimmed by 5 bases and V by 1 base; bases with no gene match: 12. The CDR3 consists of 17 residues. The CDR3 sequence is CASSLGAGGRAIHEQYF. The CDR3 bases are TGTGCCAGCAGCTTAGGGGCAGGCGGGAGGGCCATTCACGAGCAGTACTTC. The full variable domain, with the rest looked up from reference TRBV7-2 and TRBJ2-7, is GAGVSQSPSNKVTEKGKDVELRCDPISGHTALYWYRQSLGQGLEFLIYFQGNSAPDKSGLPSDRFSAERTGGSVSTLTIQRTQQEDSAVYLCASSLGAGGRAIHEQYFGPGTRLTVT.

The chain has TRBV29-1 and TRBJ2-7, with 9 bases lining up with TRBD1. CDR3 length: 13 amino acids. V dropped 4 bases and J dropped 4; count of bases not matched to a gene: 5. From germline, CDR1 is SQVTM and CDR2 ANQGSEA. The CDR3, as DNA: TGCAGCGTTGTACAGGGGGCGGGATACGAGCAGTACTTC. Protein product: CSVVQGAGYEQYF.

This sequence joins TRBV19 and TRBJ1-1, with D unclear. This CDR3 is built from 17 residues. The V end was cut by 3 bases, the J end by 2 bases, with 19 bases between. The germline V gene has CDR1 LNHDA and CDR2 SQIVND (reference sequence). The chain's CDR3 is CASSIRGRRRPNTEAFF. CDR3 nucleotides: TGTGCCAGTAGTATTCGGGGTCGGAGGAGGCCTAACACTGAAGCTTTCTTT.

V is TRBV27 and J is TRBJ2-7, with D possibly TRBD1 on 6 matching bases. From germline, CDR1 is MNHEY and CDR2 SMNVEV (reference sequence). This CDR3 comprises 11 residues. V was cut by 7 bases and J by 6 bases, with 10 bases left in between. The CDR3 DNA follows: TGTGCCAGCACCCAGGGGCCCGAGCAGTACTTC. This sequence encodes CASTQGPEQYF.

The chain joins TRBV19 to TRBJ1-5; 7 positions agree with TRBD1. The germline CDR1 and CDR2 sequences are LNHDA and SQIVND (reference sequence). V trimming: 2 bases; J trimming: 0 bases; junction bases outside the gene matches: 10. The CDR3 spans 18 residues. CDR3 nucleotide sequence: TGTGCCAGTAGTATACACCGGACAGGTCTGGGTAGCAATCAGCCCCAGCATTTT. Protein sequence: CASSIHRTGLGSNQPQHF.

The chain recombines TRBV19 with TRBJ1-5; weak D call: TRBD1 (5 bases). CDR1 and CDR2 from the germline V gene are LNHDA and SQIVND (reference sequence). The CDR3 is 15 residues long. The V end was cut by 9 bases, the J end by 4 bases, with 19 bases between. The CDR3 is CASAVQERVNQPQHF. The CDR3 nucleotides read TGTGCCAGCGCGGTACAGGAGAGAGTTAATCAGCCCCAGCATTTT. Complete variable domain (other parts from reference TRBV19 and TRBJ1-5): DGGITQSPKYLFRKEGQNVTLSCEQNLNHDAMYWYRQDPGQGLRLIYYSQIVNDFQKGDIAEGYSVSREKKESFPLTVTSAQKNPTAFYLCASAVQERVNQPQHFGDGTRLSIL.

The chain employs TRBV27 and TRBJ1-4; 8 bases line up with TRBD1. V lost 5 bases to trimming and J lost 4 bases; unmatched junction nucleotides: 6. This CDR3 is 15 amino acids long. Germline V gives CDR1 MNHEY, CDR2 SMNVEV (reference sequence). In DNA, the CDR3 is TGTGCCAGCAGTCCATTGGACAGGGATAATGAAAAACTGTTTTTT. Translating gives CASSPLDRDNEKLFF.

The chain joins TRBV9 to TRBJ2-7; TRBD1 agrees at 9 bases. The length of the CDR3 is 14 residues. J was trimmed by 5 bases and V by 4 bases; bases with no gene match: 7. Germline loops: CDR1 SGDLS, CDR2 YYNGEE. DNA of the CDR3: TGTGCCAGCAGCAAACAGGGGGCGTTCAACGAGCAGTACTTC. Amino acid sequence: CASSKQGAFNEQYF.

This chain connects TRBV19 to TRBJ1-2; perhaps TRBD1 as D (5 bases). The germline V gene has CDR1 LNHDA and CDR2 SQIVND (reference sequence). CDR3 length: 14 residues. Trimming stripped 4 bases from V and 3 bases from J, with 12 bases between. This CDR3 reads CASSRQGGDYGYTF. In nucleotides, the CDR3 is TGTGCCAGTAGTAGGCAGGGCGGCGACTATGGCTACACCTTC.

In this sample, this clone turned up once. The chain carries TRBV28 and TRBJ1-1, with D hard to call. CDR1 and CDR2 from the germline V gene are MDHEN and SYDVKM. V dropped 5 bases and J dropped 6 bases, with 7 bases sitting between them. There are 11 residues in the CDR3. The CDR3 loop is CASSGRAEAFF. The CDR3 DNA is TGTGCCAGCAGTGGGAGGGCTGAAGCTTTCTTT.

The chain is built from TRBV27 and TRBJ2-7; 13 bases fit TRBD2. The CDR3 spans 16 residues. Germline CDR1 reads MNHEY; CDR2 reads SMNVEV (reference sequence). V lost 1 base to trimming and J lost 4 bases; unmatched junction nucleotides: 4. The CDR3 reads CASSLFGTSGDYEQYF. CDR3 nucleotides: TGTGCCAGCAGTTTATTTGGGACTAGCGGGGATTACGAGCAGTACTTC.

The V gene is TRBV30, the J gene TRBJ2-2; 8 nucleotides match TRBD2. The CDR3 runs to 15 residues. The trim removed 4 bases at V and 7 bases at J, leaving 11 bases unmatched. The V gene's germline CDR1 is GTSNPN and CDR2 SVGIG (reference sequence). CDR3 sequence reads: CAWTIGGGLIGELFF. For the CDR3, the DNA is TGTGCCTGGACTATCGGGGGGGGGCTAATCGGGGAGCTGTTTTTT.

For the CDR3, the DNA is TGCGCCAGCAGCCCTCGGGGACTAGCGAGCCAAGAGACCCAGTACTTC. This gives the protein CASSPRGLASQETQYF. The rearrangement joins TRBV5-1 to TRBJ2-5, with 10 nucleotides matching TRBD2. There are 16 residues in the CDR3. Looked up from germline, CDR1 is SGHRS and CDR2 is YFSETQ. Trimming at V came to 4 bases and at J to 1 base, leaving 7 bases not matched to a gene.

The chain carries TRBV15 and TRBJ2-7; 12 nucleotides align to TRBD1. The length of the CDR3 is 19 residues. The trim removed 5 bases at V and 9 bases at J, leaving 23 bases unmatched. The germline V gene has CDR1 LNHNV and CDR2 YYDKDF (reference sequence). CDR3 loop: CATSESSFFQGQGALGQYF. The CDR3 DNA is TGTGCCACCAGCGAGTCATCCTTCTTCCAGGGACAGGGGGCGCTAGGGCAGTACTTC.

This clone showed up just once. The genes are TRBV7-2 and TRBJ2-7; D might be TRBD2 (6 bases). Looked up from germline, CDR1 is SGHTA and CDR2 is FQGNSA. The CDR3 has 15 residues. V was shortened by 2 bases and J by 3 bases, with 14 bases between the two germline ends. Here the CDR3 reads CASSLIPSGVYEQYF. CDR3 DNA: TGTGCCAGCAGCTTAATCCCCTCGGGAGTCTACGAGCAGTACTTC.

This chain connects TRBV19 to TRBJ2-2; tentatively, D is TRBD1 (5 bases). The CDR3 contains 16 residues. V lost 4 bases and J 8 bases, leaving 20 bases between the germline ends. Germline V gene data show CDR1 as LNHDA and CDR2 as SQIVND (reference sequence). CDR3 amino acids: CASSTRPLGAPGELFF. For the CDR3, the DNA is TGTGCCAGTAGTACCCGGCCCTTAGGGGCCCCGGGGGAGCTGTTTTTT. The complete variable domain, with remaining parts taken from reference TRBV19 and TRBJ2-2, reads DGGITQSPKYLFRKEGQNVTLSCEQNLNHDAMYWYRQDPGQGLRLIYYSQIVNDFQKGDIAEGYSVSREKKESFPLTVTSAQKNPTAFYLCASSTRPLGAPGELFFGEGSRLTVL.

In this sample, this clone turned up once. The chain uses TRBV9 and TRBJ1-2; D gene ambiguous. CDR1 SGDLS and CDR2 YYNGEE come from the germline V gene. CDR3 length equals 13 residues. V lost 3 bases and J lost 7, with 13 bases in between. The CDR3 region has the DNA TGTGCCAGCAGCGGAACCCCGGCGGGTGGCTACACCTTC. Residues: CASSGTPAGGYTF.

This clone was counted a few times. This sequence joins TRBV5-6 and TRBJ1-6; D unresolved. CDR3 length: 15 residues. V was pared by 0 bases and J by 0 bases, with 4 bases between. In germline, CDR1 is SGHDT, CDR2 YYEEEE. This CDR3 reads CASSLGSSYNSPLHF. DNA for the CDR3: TGTGCCAGCAGCTTGGGGAGCTCCTATAATTCACCCCTCCACTTT.

The V call is TRBV10-3, the J call TRBJ2-1; D call uncertain. The CDR3 is made up of 15 amino acids. The ends were cut back, 6 bases at V and 0 bases at J, with 12 bases in the middle. The germline gives CDR1 ENHRY, CDR2 SYGVKD. The CDR3 protein is CAISRDKSSYNEQFF. DNA for the CDR3: TGTGCCATCAGCAGAGACAAGAGCTCCTACAATGAGCAGTTCTTC.

The rearrangement uses TRBV6-5 and TRBJ1-5; possible D gene TRBD1, 6 bases. Trimming stripped 5 bases from V and 7 bases from J, with 12 bases between. Germline CDR1 reads MNHEY; CDR2 reads SVGAGI. This CDR3 comprises 13 residues. CDR3 sequence (DNA): TGTGCCAGCAGTCCTACAGGGAACCAGCCCCAGCATTTT. This gives the protein CASSPTGNQPQHF.

This chain uses TRBV5-1 with TRBJ1-4; no reliable D call. This CDR3 has 16 amino acids. V was trimmed by 0 bases and J by 0 bases, leaving 9 bases between them. Germline V gives CDR1 SGHRS, CDR2 YFSETQ. CDR3 loop: CASSLVGTTTNEKLFF. CDR3 sequence (DNA): TGCGCCAGCAGCTTGGTGGGCACCACAACTAATGAAAAACTGTTTTTT.